Following are 21 T cell receptor beta chains from one sample sequenced in a study of T cells in Graves' hyperthyroidism and ophthalmopathy (dated by TCRdb to between 2019 and 2020). The library was obtained by multiplex PCR. The reads were generated on an Illumina HiSeq 2000. Amplification of TCR beta CDR3 regions was carried out from RNA transcripts. The TCR CDR3 was subjected to a first round of RT-PCR using the HTBI primer set and the Qiagen OneStep RT-PCR kit. TCRdb reworked the public reads: Q25 trimming with fastp, MiXCR clone assembly, productive beta chains retained. Identical CDR3 proteins give one entry, which carries the most common genes and DNA. For this sample the table gives some 600,000 distinct CDR3 sequences, of which about 43% were detected only once. The ten largest clones take up about 8.2% of the sample. The sequencing input was peripheral blood or thyroid tissue (not recorded which). These receptors were obtained from a woman younger than 30 with Graves' hyperthyroidism. Donor details come from another sample of the same person, matched by shared clones.

With regard to this clonotype: A much larger clone sits a single nucleotide away, making a read error possible. The chain joins TRBV11-1 to TRBJ1-5, with 12 positions matching TRBD1. Trimming removed 4 bases from V and 6 bases from J; junction bases left unmatched: 4. Germline CDR1 and CDR2: SGHAT and FQDESV (reference sequence). This CDR3 has 15 residues. DNA for the CDR3: TGTGCCAGCAGCTGGGACAGGGGGCCTAGTCAGCCCCAGCATTTT. Its translation: CASSWDRGPSQPQHF.

The chain combines TRBV7-2 with TRBJ1-1; D ambiguous. This CDR3 comprises 14 residues. V lost 7 bases and J 1 base, leaving 13 bases between the germline ends. Germline-derived CDR1 and CDR2 are SGHTA and FQGNSA. The DNA of the CDR3 is TGTGCCAGCAAGGCGGGGTATGGGAACACTGAAGCTTTCTTT. Encoded protein: CASKAGYGNTEAFF.

With regard to this clonotype: At one of its ends the junction is not consistent with the germline gene, which may arise from a read error. The V and J genes are TRBV7-9 and TRBJ2-7; TRBD1 matches at 7 bases. CDR1 SEHNR and CDR2 FQNEAQ come from the germline V gene (reference sequence). CDR3 length: 12 amino acids. CDR3 sequence (DNA): TGTGCCAGCAGTCCCGACAGGGTTGAGCGGTACTTC. Translation gives CASSPDRVERYF.

The rearrangement uses TRBV15 and TRBJ1-1, with D possibly being TRBD1 (6 bases). Germline CDR1 is LNHNV and CDR2 is YYDKDF (reference sequence). Trimming cost V 3 bases and J 7 bases, with 12 bases left between them. The CDR3 has 13 amino acids. CDR3 sequence: CATSRDRHNEAFF. The CDR3 DNA reads TGTGCCACCAGCAGGGACAGACATAATGAAGCTTTCTTT.

Concerning this clonotype itself: A junction end diverges from the germline sequence, so it may reflect a read error. The J gene is TRBJ1-1, the V gene TRBV10-3, with D hard to call. The CDR3 totals 11 residues. CDR1 ENHRY and CDR2 SYGVKD come from the germline V gene. The chain's CDR3 is CAISGIDEAFF. The DNA of the CDR3 is TGTGCCATAAGTGGGATCGATGAAGCTTTCTTT.

This chain uses TRBV29-1 with TRBJ1-4; D remains ambiguous. The germline gives CDR1 SQVTM, CDR2 ANQGSEA. V was shortened by 0 bases and J by 1 base, with 9 bases between the two germline ends. This CDR3 has 15 residues. As DNA, the CDR3 is TGCAGCGTTGAAGATTCGGCGGGAACTAATGAAAAACTGTTTTTT. This gives the protein CSVEDSAGTNEKLFF.

V and J are TRBV20-1 and TRBJ1-5, with TRBD1 matching 7 bases. This CDR3 spans 13 amino acids. J gave up 6 bases and V 5 bases, and 7 bases lay outside the gene matches. Germline CDR1 and CDR2: DFQATT and SNEGSKA (reference sequence). CDR3 bases: TGCAGTGCTCAGGGGGGGGGCAGTCAGCCCCAGCATTTT. The encoded protein is CSAQGGGSQPQHF.

The chain uses TRBV2 and TRBJ2-6; D unclear. V was cut by 5 bases and J by 1 base, with 9 bases left in between. Germline V gene data show CDR1 as SNHLY and CDR2 as FYNNEI. This CDR3 has 15 residues. DNA for the CDR3: TGTGCCAGCAGTAAAGACCAATCTGGGGCCAACGTCCTGACTTTC. Its translation: CASSKDQSGANVLTF.

J is TRBJ1-5 and V is TRBV7-3; 8 nucleotides agree with TRBD1. The ends lost 4 bases at V and 0 bases at J; junction bases unmatched: 5. The CDR3 runs to 16 residues. Germline values: CDR1 SGHTA, CDR2 FQGTGA. The CDR3 region is CASSSGQEYSNQPQHF. CDR3 bases: TGTGCCAGCAGCTCGGGACAGGAATATAGCAATCAGCCCCAGCATTTT.

This clonotype was seen a few times. CDR3 nucleotides: TGTGCCAGCAGGCGGACTTCTATCTACGAGCAGTACTTC. This gives the protein CASRRTSIYEQYF. The chain combines TRBV7-8 with TRBJ2-7; tentatively, D is TRBD2 (5 bases). Trimming left V 6 bases short and J 3 bases short, with 12 bases between. This CDR3 contains 13 residues. Germline CDR1 reads SGHVS; CDR2 reads FQNEAQ.

The chain combines TRBV20-1 with TRBJ2-5, with 11 bases matching TRBD2. The CDR3 spans 14 residues. V lost 4 bases and J lost 4; bases outside the gene matches: 5. CDR1 and CDR2 from the germline V gene are DFQATT and SNEGSKA (reference sequence). The DNA of the CDR3 is TGCAGTGCTAAAACACTAGCGGGGGCAGAGACCCAGTACTTC. Translated: CSAKTLAGAETQYF.

V gene TRBV7-9 combines with J gene TRBJ2-7, with 7 bases identical to TRBD2. With V trimmed by 5 bases and J by 4 bases, 8 bases remained unmatched. Germline V CDR1 and CDR2: SEHNR, FQNEAQ (reference sequence). The length of the CDR3 is 14 residues. The CDR3 spells CASSAGGGRYEQYF. The CDR3 coding sequence is TGTGCCAGCAGCGCCGGGGGAGGGCGATACGAGCAGTACTTC.

This chain connects TRBV9 to TRBJ2-7; either TRBD1 or TRBD2 may fit D (6 bases each). Per the germline V gene, CDR1 is SGDLS and CDR2 is YYNGEE. The V end lost 4 bases, the J end lost 5 bases, and 16 bases lay between the germline ends. CDR3 length: 14 amino acids. The CDR3 spells CASSSRQEGDEQYF. CDR3 bases: TGTGCCAGCAGCAGCCGACAGGAGGGCGACGAGCAGTACTTC.

V gene TRBV7-3 combines with J gene TRBJ2-1; D is perhaps TRBD1 (6 bases). This CDR3 has 12 amino acids. The germline CDR1 and CDR2 sequences are SGHTA and FQGTGA. The ends were cut back, 5 bases at V and 8 bases at J, with 10 bases in the middle. The CDR3 bases are TGTGCCAGCAGCACAGGGTCCGATGAGCAGTTCTTC. Protein product: CASSTGSDEQFF.

This clonotype was seen once. This rearrangement joins TRBV7-8 to TRBJ2-7, with 11 bases matching TRBD2. CDR3 length: 16 amino acids. Trimming took 0 bases from V and 2 from J; bases not matched to a gene: 3. Germline V gives CDR1 SGHVS, CDR2 FQNEAQ. Written as DNA, the CDR3 is TGTGCCAGCAGCTTAGCAAGACTAGCGGGAACCTACGAGCAGTACTTC. The encoded protein is CASSLARLAGTYEQYF.

The chain links TRBV6-1 to TRBJ2-7, with a possible D match to TRBD2 (5 bases). Germline V gives CDR1 MNHNS, CDR2 SASEGT. There are 11 residues in the CDR3. CDR3 protein: CARGPWAEQYF. The CDR3 DNA follows: TGTGCTAGAGGGCCTTGGGCCGAGCAGTACTTC.

The table lists this clonotype with a few counts. V and J are TRBV7-9 and TRBJ1-5; 12 positions match TRBD1. J lost 6 bases, V lost 5 bases, and 5 bases had no gene match. The CDR3 runs 15 residues. Germline-derived CDR1 and CDR2 are SEHNR and FQNEAQ (reference sequence). The CDR3: CASSGGQGAGQPQHF. CDR3 nucleotides: TGTGCCAGCAGCGGGGGACAGGGGGCTGGTCAGCCCCAGCATTTT. Full variable domain (missing parts from reference TRBV7-9 and TRBJ1-5): DTGVSQNPRHKITKRGQNVTFRCDPISEHNRLYWYRQTLGQGPEFLTYFQNEAQLEKSRLLSDRFSAERPKGSFSTLEIQRTEQGDSAMYLCASSGGQGAGQPQHFGDGTRLSIL.

V usage is TRBV9 and J usage is TRBJ1-4; D is ambiguous. CDR3 length equals 13 residues. Trimming removed 2 bases at V and 12 bases at J, with 14 bases between. Germline CDR1 SGDLS, CDR2 YYNGEE. CDR3 DNA: TGTGCCAGCAGCGTTGACAAATCGGAAGAACTGTTTTTT. Amino acid sequence: CASSVDKSEELFF.

Turning to this clonotype: A much larger clone is a single base away; this may be a read error. The chain joins TRBV10-3 to TRBJ2-7; 7 bases map to TRBD1. Germline trimming cut 3 bases from V and 5 bases from J; bases unmatched to any gene: 4. This CDR3 contains 13 residues. Germline-derived CDR1 and CDR2 are ENHRY and SYGVKD. The CDR3 spells CAISERGPNEQYF. In nucleotides, the CDR3 is TGTGCCATCAGTGAAAGGGGGCCGAACGAGCAGTACTTC.

This rearrangement joins TRBV24-1 to TRBJ1-1, with a weak D call TRBD1 (6 bases). The germline CDR1 and CDR2 sequences are KGHDR and SFDVKD. CDR3 size: 10 residues. Deletions cut 7 bases from V and 11 bases from J, with 10 bases between. CDR3 amino acids: CATSPGAAFF. CDR3 sequence (DNA): TGTGCCACCAGCCCAGGGGCTGCTTTCTTT.

The CDR3 region has the DNA TGTGCCAGCAGCTTGGCCAGCGGGTACTCCTACGAGCAGTACTTC. This translates into CASSLASGYSYEQYF. The gene calls are TRBV7-2 and TRBJ2-7, with D tentatively TRBD2 (6 bases). V was trimmed by 3 bases and J by 0 bases, leaving 12 bases between them. Per germline, CDR1 SGHTA and CDR2 FQGNSA. The length of the CDR3 is 15 residues.